Listed below are T cell receptor beta chains from one sample, sequenced in a study of T cells in Graves' hyperthyroidism and ophthalmopathy. TCRdb passed the multiplex PCR reads through MiXCR, listing each CDR3 protein once. The repertoire holds fewer than 900,000 distinct CDR3 sequences, with approximately 18% as singletons. The sequencing input was blood. The receptors originated from a woman aged 45-59 years with Graves' hyperthyroidism that later progressed to Graves' ophthalmopathy. CDR3s include the opening cysteine and the closing phenylalanine or tryptophan. The D gene is left open where the match is weak. Clone sizes are given selectively: once, few, many, or a class where the clone is expanded.

NA	TRBV12-3/TRBV12-4	TRBJ2-3	many	CASSLWGLQDTQYF	TGTGCCAGCAGTTTGTGGGGCCTTCAAGATACGCAGTATTTT
NA	TRBV11-2	TRBJ2-3	many	CASSLAVGPDTQYF	TGTGCCAGCAGCTTAGCGGTGGGTCCAGATACGCAGTATTTT
NA	TRBV30	TRBJ2-2	many	CACKQGELFF	TGTGCCTGTAAACAGGGGGAGCTGTTTTTT
TRBD1	TRBV11-2	TRBJ1-1	few	CASSLRPGQVFEAFF	TGTGCCAGCAGCTTACGGCCGGGACAGGTGTTTGAAGCTTTCTTT
NA	TRBV3-1	TRBJ2-3	many	CASSQYGTSTDTQYF	TGTGCCAGCAGCCAATACGGGACCAGCACAGATACGCAGTATTTT
NA	TRBV6-1	TRBJ2-7	few	CASSSPRGTEIWEQYF	TGTGCCAGCAGTTCCCCTCGAGGGACCGAGATTTGGGAGCAGTACTTC
TRBD1	TRBV9	TRBJ2-7	few	CASSGVGPPGGEQYF	TGTGCCAGCAGCGGAGTTGGGCCCCCAGGGGGCGAGCAGTACTTC
TRBD1	TRBV2	TRBJ1-1	many	CASRRRDRGNTEAFF	TGTGCCAGCAGGCGCCGGGACAGGGGTAACACTGAAGCTTTCTTT
NA	TRBV3-1	TRBJ2-7	many	CASSPLGLPSYEQYF	TGTGCCAGCAGCCCCCTCGGACTACCCTCCTACGAGCAGTACTTC
NA	TRBV11-2	TRBJ2-1	many	CASSLIGVSEQFF	TGTGCCAGCAGCTTAATAGGGGTCAGTGAGCAGTTCTTC
NA	TRBV11-2	TRBJ1-1	NA	CASSLGGGWSTEAFF	TGTGCCAGCAGCTTAGGGGGGGGGTGGAGCACTGAAGCTTTCTTT
TRBD1	TRBV5-1	TRBJ1-1	many	CASSRRQGLAEAFF	TGCGCCAGCAGCAGAAGACAGGGACTGGCTGAAGCTTTCTTT
TRBD2	TRBV9	TRBJ2-2	many	CASSVLAGGTTGELFF	TGTGCCAGCAGCGTTCTAGCGGGGGGGACCACCGGGGAGCTGTTTTTT
NA	TRBV9	TRBJ1-3	few	CASSVLDSSGNTIYF	TGTGCCAGCAGCGTCCTGGACAGTTCTGGAAACACCATATATTTT
TRBD2	TRBV6-2/TRBV6-3	TRBJ2-2	NA	CASSYSGSGGTGELFF	TGTGCCAGCAGTTACTCGGGGAGCGGGGGAACCGGGGAGCTGTTTTTT
NA	TRBV29-1	TRBJ2-7	NA	CSVSPADRFYEQYF	TGCAGCGTTTCTCCGGCCGACAGGTTCTACGAGCAGTACTTC
TRBD2	TRBV11-2	TRBJ2-7	NA	CASSLGLAGPYEQYF	TGTGCCAGCAGCTTGGGACTAGCGGGGCCCTACGAGCAGTACTTC
TRBD1	TRBV20-1	TRBJ1-1	NA	CSARDGDRVGTEAFF	TGCAGTGCTAGAGATGGGGACAGGGTCGGCACTGAAGCTTTCTTT
NA	TRBV5-1	TRBJ1-4	NA	CASSLQRGRGREKLFF	TGCGCCAGCAGCTTGCAAAGGGGACGCGGCCGTGAAAAACTGTTTTTT
NA	TRBV6-1	TRBJ1-5	few	CASSAHQRGPQTGNQPQHF	TGTGCCAGCAGTGCCCACCAACGGGGCCCCCAAACTGGCAATCAGCCCCAGCATTTT
NA	TRBV4-1	TRBJ2-5	NA	CASSQVGPRETQYF	TGCGCCAGCAGCCAAGTCGGGCCCCGGGAGACCCAGTACTTC
NA	TRBV27	TRBJ1-5	NA	CASSLWGSDQPQHF	TGTGCCAGCAGTTTATGGGGCAGTGATCAGCCCCAGCATTTT
TRBD1	TRBV7-8	TRBJ1-2	NA	CASTQGAALYGYTF	TGTGCCAGCACCCAGGGGGCAGCCCTCTATGGCTACACCTTC
TRBD1	TRBV10-2	TRBJ1-2	NA	CASSDPGTGGYGYTF	TGCGCCAGCAGTGACCCCGGGACAGGGGGTTATGGCTACACCTTC
NA	TRBV20-1	TRBJ1-4	few	CSARPISLRKLFF	TGCAGTGCTCGACCCATATCTCTGAGAAAACTGTTTTTT
NA	TRBV6-6	TRBJ1-5	NA	CASSYSGAGDNQPQHF	TGTGCCAGCAGTTACTCGGGGGCGGGTGACAATCAGCCCCAGCATTTT
TRBD2	TRBV6-1	TRBJ2-2	many	CASTGTSGSGNTGELFF	TGTGCCAGCACCGGGACTAGCGGCAGCGGGAACACCGGGGAGCTGTTTTTT
NA	TRBV11-2	TRBJ1-3	NA	CAARSSGSTIYF	TGTGCCGCCCGGAGCTCTGGAAGCACCATATATTTT
TRBD2	TRBV7-3	TRBJ2-1	few	CASSLTPGGSYNEQFF	TGTGCCAGCAGCTTAACGCCGGGGGGAAGCTACAATGAGCAGTTCTTC
NA	TRBV19	TRBJ1-2	NA	CASSTSDSLNYGYTF	TGTGCCAGTAGTACCTCGGACTCCCTTAACTATGGCTACACCTTC
TRBD2	TRBV6-5	TRBJ2-5	few	CASSYSRASGGARETQYF	TGTGCCAGCAGTTACTCGAGGGCTAGCGGGGGGGCCCGGGAGACCCAGTACTTC
TRBD1	TRBV12-3/TRBV12-4	TRBJ2-3	many	CASRLRTGTSTDTQYF	TGTGCCAGCAGACTAAGGACAGGGACTAGCACAGATACGCAGTATTTT
NA	TRBV30	TRBJ1-3	few	CAWSYVVSGNTIYF	TGTGCCTGGAGTTATGTAGTCTCTGGAAACACCATATATTTT
NA	TRBV5-1	TRBJ2-3	NA	CASSLRVSDTQYF	TGCGCCAGCAGCCTCAGGGTTTCGGATACGCAGTATTTT
TRBD1	TRBV20-1	TRBJ1-4	few	CSARAGTGLNEKLFF	TGCAGTGCTAGAGCAGGGACAGGGCTTAATGAAAAACTGTTTTTT
NA	TRBV5-6	TRBJ1-2	NA	CASRRIGSDYGYTF	TGTGCCAGCAGACGAATAGGGTCGGACTATGGCTACACCTTC
TRBD2	TRBV6-1	TRBJ2-3	NA	CASSPTSGGARSTDTQYF	TGTGCCAGCAGCCCTACTAGCGGGGGGGCCAGGAGCACAGATACGCAGTATTTT
TRBD2	TRBV11-2	TRBJ2-2	many	CASTLAGTSVTGELFF	TGTGCCAGCACCCTAGCCGGGACTAGCGTCACCGGGGAGCTGTTTTTT
TRBD1	TRBV7-8	TRBJ2-6	many	CASSPDRPLPSGANVLTF	TGTGCCAGCAGCCCGGACAGGCCGCTCCCCTCTGGGGCCAACGTCCTGACTTTC
NA	TRBV5-6	TRBJ1-1	many	CASSLGSEDSSEAFF	TGTGCCAGCAGCTTGGGTTCGGAAGACAGCAGTGAAGCTTTCTTT
NA	TRBV14	TRBJ1-1	NA	CASSHYGPAGAFF	TGTGCCAGCAGCCATTACGGGCCGGCGGGAGCTTTCTTT
NA	TRBV12-3/TRBV12-4	TRBJ1-1	few	CASRTQGGTEAFF	TGTGCCAGCAGAACACAGGGAGGAACTGAAGCTTTCTTT
TRBD1	TRBV2	TRBJ1-4	few	CASVRDRVTEKLFF	TGTGCCAGCGTCCGGGACAGGGTAACCGAAAAACTGTTTTTT
NA	TRBV13	TRBJ2-7	many	CASSLIGFTYEQYF	TGTGCCAGCTCGCTTATAGGATTCACCTACGAGCAGTACTTC
NA	TRBV6-2/TRBV6-3	TRBJ1-3	NA	CASTDSDTDSGNTIYF	TGTGCCAGCACCGACTCGGATACAGACTCTGGAAACACCATATATTTT
TRBD1	TRBV7-9	TRBJ2-1	many	CASSSRDRVGNEQFF	TGTGCCAGCAGCTCCCGGGACAGGGTTGGCAATGAGCAGTTCTTC
TRBD2	TRBV5-1	TRBJ2-2	many	CASSPLAGGHITGELFF	TGCGCCAGCAGCCCTCTAGCGGGGGGCCATATCACCGGGGAGCTGTTTTTT
NA	TRBV7-9	TRBJ2-7	few	CASSLVQEQYF	TGTGCCAGCAGCTTAGTTCAAGAGCAGTACTTC
NA	TRBV7-6	TRBJ2-5	many	CASSGTSREETQYF	TGTGCCAGCAGCGGTACCTCACGGGAAGAGACCCAGTACTTC
NA	TRBV12-3/TRBV12-4	TRBJ1-1	many	CASSLRRTAEAFF	TGTGCCAGCAGTTTAAGGCGGACGGCCGAAGCTTTCTTT
NA	TRBV7-6	TRBJ1-5	NA	CASSLAPVNQPQHF	TGTGCCAGCAGCCTAGCTCCGGTAAATCAGCCCCAGCATTTT
NA	TRBV5-4	TRBJ1-2	NA	CASINAPGGGGYTF	TGTGCCAGCATTAATGCCCCGGGTGGGGGTGGCTACACCTTC
NA	TRBV6-2/TRBV6-3	TRBJ1-1	many	CASSTPRGTEAFF	TGTGCCAGCAGTACACCCCGAGGGACTGAAGCTTTCTTT
TRBD1	TRBV12-3/TRBV12-4	TRBJ2-5	once	CASSLPGQGVQYF	TGTGCCAGCAGCCTTCCGGGACAGGGGGTCCAGTACTTC
TRBD2	TRBV9	TRBJ2-5	NA	CASSPHGGAGVETQYF	TGTGCCAGCAGCCCTCACGGGGGGGCCGGGGTCGAGACCCAGTACTTC
TRBD1	TRBV12-3/TRBV12-4	TRBJ2-6	NA	CASKLRGRLSFSGANVLTF	TGTGCCAGCAAACTCAGGGGGCGCCTTTCTTTCTCTGGGGCCAACGTCCTGACTTTC
TRBD1	TRBV6-1	TRBJ2-3	few	CASSQDRGSTDTQYF	TGTGCCAGCAGTCAGGACAGGGGTAGCACAGATACGCAGTATTTT
TRBD1	TRBV16	TRBJ1-2	few	CASSQPDRDYGYTF	TGTGCCAGCAGCCAACCGGACAGGGACTATGGCTACACCTTC